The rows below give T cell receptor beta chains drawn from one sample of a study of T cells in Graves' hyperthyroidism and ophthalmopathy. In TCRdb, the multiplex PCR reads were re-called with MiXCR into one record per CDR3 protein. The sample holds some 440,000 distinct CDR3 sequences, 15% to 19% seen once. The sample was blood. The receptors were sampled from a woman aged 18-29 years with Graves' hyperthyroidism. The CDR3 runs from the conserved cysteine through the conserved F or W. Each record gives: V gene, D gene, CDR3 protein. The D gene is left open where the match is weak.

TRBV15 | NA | CATSRDLRDTEAFF
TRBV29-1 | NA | CSVDAGAYEQYF
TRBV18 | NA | CASSPQFTGTEAFF
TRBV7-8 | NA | CASSFTDSPYGYTF
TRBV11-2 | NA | CASSYGRGHASYNEQFF
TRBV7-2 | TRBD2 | CASSLNPGLAGAYEQFF
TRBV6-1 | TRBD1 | CASSLVSGTGGLETQYF
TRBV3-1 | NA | CASSQEGGLTEAFF
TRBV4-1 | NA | CASSQTGGLSNQPQHF
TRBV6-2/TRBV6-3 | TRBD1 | CASSPGTAGYQPQHF
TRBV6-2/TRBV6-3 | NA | CASSYGTNRGNQPQHF
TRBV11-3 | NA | CVSSLAYREQFF
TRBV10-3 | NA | CAISEFDTQYF
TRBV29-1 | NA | CSVEVVPPRGYGYTF
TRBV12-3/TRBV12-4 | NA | CTSSPKSDTQYF
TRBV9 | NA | CASSVGARGDQPQHF
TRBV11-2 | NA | CASSLTGGLGNQPQHF
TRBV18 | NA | CASSLDPLPAVGYTF
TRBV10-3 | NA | CAITLGPFYEQYF
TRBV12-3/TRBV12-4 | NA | CASSPRGTIDSPLHF
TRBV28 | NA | CAISGVAGYGYTF
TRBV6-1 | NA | CASSISDSSTDTQYF
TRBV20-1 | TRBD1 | CSAVDRGWGEQFF